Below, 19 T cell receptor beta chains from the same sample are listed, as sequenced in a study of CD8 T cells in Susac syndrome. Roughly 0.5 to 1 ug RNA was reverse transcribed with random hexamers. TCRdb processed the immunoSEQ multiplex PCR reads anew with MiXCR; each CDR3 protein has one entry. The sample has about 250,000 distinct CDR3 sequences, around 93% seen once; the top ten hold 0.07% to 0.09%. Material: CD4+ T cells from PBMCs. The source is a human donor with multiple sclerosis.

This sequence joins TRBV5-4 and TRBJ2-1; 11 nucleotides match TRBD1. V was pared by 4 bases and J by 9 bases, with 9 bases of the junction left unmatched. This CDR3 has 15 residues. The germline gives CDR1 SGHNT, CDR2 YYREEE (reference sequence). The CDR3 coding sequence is TGTGCCAGCAGCCTGCCGGGACAGGGGGTAGGTGAGCAGTTCTTC. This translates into CASSLPGQGVGEQFF.

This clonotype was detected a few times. The CDR3 DNA sequence: TGTGCCAGCAGCCAGACAGGGGGTAATTCACCCCTCCACTTT. Its translation is CASSQTGGNSPLHF. The chain is built from TRBV3-1 and TRBJ1-6, with 9 bases lining up with TRBD1. Trimming took 3 bases from V and 6 from J; bases not matched to a gene: 0. The germline gives CDR1 LGHDT, CDR2 YNNKEL (reference sequence). There are 14 residues in the CDR3.

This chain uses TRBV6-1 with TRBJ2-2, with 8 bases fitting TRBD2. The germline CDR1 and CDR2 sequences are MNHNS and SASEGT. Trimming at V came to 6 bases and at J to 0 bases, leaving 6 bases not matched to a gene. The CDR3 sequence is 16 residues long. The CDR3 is CASSSLGGANTGELFF. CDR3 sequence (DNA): TGTGCCAGCAGCTCTCTCGGGGGGGCGAACACCGGGGAGCTGTTTTTT.

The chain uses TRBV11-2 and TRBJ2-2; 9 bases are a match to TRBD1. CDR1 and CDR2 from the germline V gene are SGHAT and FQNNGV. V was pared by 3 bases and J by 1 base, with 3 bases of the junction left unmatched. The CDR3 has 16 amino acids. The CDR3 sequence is CASSFTGGRNTGELFF. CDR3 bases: TGTGCCAGCAGCTTTACAGGGGGCCGGAACACCGGGGAGCTGTTTTTT.

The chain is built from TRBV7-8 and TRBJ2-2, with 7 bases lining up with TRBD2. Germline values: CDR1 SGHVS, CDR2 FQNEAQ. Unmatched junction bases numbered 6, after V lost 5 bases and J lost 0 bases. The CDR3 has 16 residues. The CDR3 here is CASSLREGSNTGELFF. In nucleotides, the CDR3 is TGTGCCAGCAGCCTAAGGGAGGGATCGAACACCGGGGAGCTGTTTTTT.

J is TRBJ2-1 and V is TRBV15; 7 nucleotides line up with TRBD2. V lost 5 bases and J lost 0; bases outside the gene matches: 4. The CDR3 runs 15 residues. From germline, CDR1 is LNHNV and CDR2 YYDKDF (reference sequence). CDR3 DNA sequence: TGTGCCACCAGCGTAGCGGGTAGCTCCTACAATGAGCAGTTCTTC. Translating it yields CATSVAGSSYNEQFF.

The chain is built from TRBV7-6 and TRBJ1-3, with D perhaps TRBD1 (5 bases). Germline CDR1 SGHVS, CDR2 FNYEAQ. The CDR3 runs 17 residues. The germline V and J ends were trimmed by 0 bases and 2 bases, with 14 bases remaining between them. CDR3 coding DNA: TGTGCCAGCAGCTTAGCGGGCGGGGGAACTACTGGAAACACCATATATTTT. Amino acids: CASSLAGGGTTGNTIYF.

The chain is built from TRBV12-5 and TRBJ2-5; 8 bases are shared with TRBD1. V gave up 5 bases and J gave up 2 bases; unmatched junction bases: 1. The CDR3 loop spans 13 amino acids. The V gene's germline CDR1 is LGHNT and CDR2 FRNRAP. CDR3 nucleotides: TGTGCTAGTGGTGGGACAGGACAAGAGACCCAGTACTTC. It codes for CASGGTGQETQYF.

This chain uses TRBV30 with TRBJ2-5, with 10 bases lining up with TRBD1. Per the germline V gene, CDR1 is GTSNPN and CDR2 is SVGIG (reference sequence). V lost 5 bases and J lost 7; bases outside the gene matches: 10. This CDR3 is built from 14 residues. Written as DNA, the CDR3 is TGTGCCTGGGGCGCCGGGACAGGGGACCTGACCCAGTACTTC. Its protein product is CAWGAGTGDLTQYF.

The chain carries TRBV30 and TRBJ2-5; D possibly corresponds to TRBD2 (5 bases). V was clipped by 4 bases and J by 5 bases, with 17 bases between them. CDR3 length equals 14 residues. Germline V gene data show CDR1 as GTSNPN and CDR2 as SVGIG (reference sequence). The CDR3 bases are TGTGCCTGGAACGGGGTAGGGATACAGGAGACCCAGTACTTC. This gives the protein CAWNGVGIQETQYF.

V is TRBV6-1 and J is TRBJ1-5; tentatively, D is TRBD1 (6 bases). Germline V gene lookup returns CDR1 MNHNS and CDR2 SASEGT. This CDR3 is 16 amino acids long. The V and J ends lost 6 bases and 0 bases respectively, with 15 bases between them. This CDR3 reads CASRRRGAGSNQPQHF. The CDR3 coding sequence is TGTGCCAGCAGACGCCGGGGGGCTGGTAGCAATCAGCCCCAGCATTTT.

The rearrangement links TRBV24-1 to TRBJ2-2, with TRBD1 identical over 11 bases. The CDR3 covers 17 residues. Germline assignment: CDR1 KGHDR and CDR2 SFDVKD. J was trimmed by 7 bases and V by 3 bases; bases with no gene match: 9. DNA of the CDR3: TGTGCCACCAGTGATCCTCGGGACAGGGGGTTTTTCGGGGAGCTGTTTTTT. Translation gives CATSDPRDRGFFGELFF.

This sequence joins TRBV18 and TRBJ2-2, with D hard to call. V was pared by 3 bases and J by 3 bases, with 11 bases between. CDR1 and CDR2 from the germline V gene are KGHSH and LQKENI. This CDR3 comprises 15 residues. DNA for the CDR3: TGTGCCAGCTCACCCTATGACACGTACACCGGGGAGCTGTTTTTT. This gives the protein CASSPYDTYTGELFF.

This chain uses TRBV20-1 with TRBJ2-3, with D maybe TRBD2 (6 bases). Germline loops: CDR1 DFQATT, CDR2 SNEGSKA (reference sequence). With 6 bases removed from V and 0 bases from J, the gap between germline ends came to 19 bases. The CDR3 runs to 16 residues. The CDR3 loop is CSAALPGGSSTDTQYF. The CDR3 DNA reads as TGCAGTGCGGCTTTACCCGGGGGTAGTAGCACAGATACGCAGTATTTT.

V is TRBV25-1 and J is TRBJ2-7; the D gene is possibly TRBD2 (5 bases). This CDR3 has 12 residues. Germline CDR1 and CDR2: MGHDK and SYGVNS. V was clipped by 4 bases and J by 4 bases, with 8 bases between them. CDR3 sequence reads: CASSAGEYEQYF. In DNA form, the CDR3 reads TGTGCCAGCAGTGCCGGGGAATACGAGCAGTACTTC.

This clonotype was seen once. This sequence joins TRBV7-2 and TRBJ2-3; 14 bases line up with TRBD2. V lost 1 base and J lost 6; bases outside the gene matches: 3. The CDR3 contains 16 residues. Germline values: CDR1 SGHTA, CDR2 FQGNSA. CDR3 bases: TGTGCCAGCAGCTTAGGGACTAGCGGGAGGATCGATACGCAGTATTTT. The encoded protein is CASSLGTSGRIDTQYF.

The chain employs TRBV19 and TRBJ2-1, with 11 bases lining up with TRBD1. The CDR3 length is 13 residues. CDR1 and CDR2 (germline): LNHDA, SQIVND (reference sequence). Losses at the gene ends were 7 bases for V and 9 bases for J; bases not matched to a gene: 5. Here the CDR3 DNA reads TGTGCCAGTAAACCGGGACAGGGGGGTGAGCAGTTCTTC. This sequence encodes CASKPGQGGEQFF.

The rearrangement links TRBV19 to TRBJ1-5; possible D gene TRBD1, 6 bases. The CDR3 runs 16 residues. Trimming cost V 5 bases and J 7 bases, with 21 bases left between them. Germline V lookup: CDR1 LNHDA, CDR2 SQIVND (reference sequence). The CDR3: CASSSMGTRGGQPQHF. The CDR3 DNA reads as TGTGCCAGTAGTTCAATGGGGACCAGGGGCGGGCAGCCCCAGCATTTT.

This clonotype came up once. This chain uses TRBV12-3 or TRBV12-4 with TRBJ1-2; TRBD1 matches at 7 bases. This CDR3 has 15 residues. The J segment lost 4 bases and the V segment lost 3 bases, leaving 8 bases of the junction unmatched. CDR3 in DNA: TGTGCCAGCAGTTTGAGAGGGACAGTTCTCTATGGCTACACCTTC. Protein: CASSLRGTVLYGYTF.